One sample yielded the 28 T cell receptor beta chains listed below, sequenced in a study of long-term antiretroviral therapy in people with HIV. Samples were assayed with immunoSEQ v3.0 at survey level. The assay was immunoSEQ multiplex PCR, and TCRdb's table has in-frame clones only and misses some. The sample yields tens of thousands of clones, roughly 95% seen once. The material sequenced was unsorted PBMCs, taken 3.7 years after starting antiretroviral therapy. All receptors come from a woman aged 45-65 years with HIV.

The CDR3 loop is CASSELQTGSYGYTF. The CDR3, as DNA: TGTGCCAGCAGTGAACTTCAGACAGGATCCTATGGCTACACCTTC. The V call is TRBV2, the J call TRBJ1-2; D is perhaps TRBD1 (6 bases). V was cut by 2 bases and J by 4 bases, with 14 bases left in between. The CDR3 extends over 15 amino acids. Germline V CDR1 and CDR2: SNHLY, FYNNEI.

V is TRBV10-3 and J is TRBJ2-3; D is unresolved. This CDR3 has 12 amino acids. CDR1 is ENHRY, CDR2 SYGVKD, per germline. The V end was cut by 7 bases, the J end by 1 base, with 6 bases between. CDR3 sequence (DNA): TGTGCCATCACGGGCGGCACAGATACGCAGTATTTT. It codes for CAITGGTDTQYF.

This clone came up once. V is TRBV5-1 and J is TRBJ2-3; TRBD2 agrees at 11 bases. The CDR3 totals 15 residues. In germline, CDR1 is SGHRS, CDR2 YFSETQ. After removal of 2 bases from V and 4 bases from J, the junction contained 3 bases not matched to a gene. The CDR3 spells CASSLQLAGADTQYF. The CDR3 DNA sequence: TGCGCCAGCAGCTTACAACTAGCGGGGGCAGATACGCAGTATTTT.

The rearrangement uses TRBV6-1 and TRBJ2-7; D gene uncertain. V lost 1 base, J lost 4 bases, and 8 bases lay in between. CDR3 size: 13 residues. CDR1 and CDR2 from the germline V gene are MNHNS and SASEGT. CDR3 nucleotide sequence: TGTGCCAGCAGTGAAGATTTTCGGTACGAGCAGTACTTC. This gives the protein CASSEDFRYEQYF.

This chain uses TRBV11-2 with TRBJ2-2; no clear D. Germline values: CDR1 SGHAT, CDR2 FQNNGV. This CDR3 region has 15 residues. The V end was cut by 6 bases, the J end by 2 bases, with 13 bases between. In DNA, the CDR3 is TGTGCCAGCAGTCCCGGACGGGTAAACACCGGGGAGCTGTTTTTT. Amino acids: CASSPGRVNTGELFF.

Here the CDR3 DNA reads TGTGCCAGCAGCTCGGGACAGGGTGTACATACGCAGTATTTT. Encoded protein: CASSSGQGVHTQYF. The J gene is TRBJ2-3, the V gene TRBV11-3; TRBD1 matches at 9 bases. Germline assignment: CDR1 SGHNT and CDR2 YENEEA. The CDR3 loop spans 14 amino acids. With V trimmed by 4 bases and J by 7 bases, 6 bases remained unmatched.

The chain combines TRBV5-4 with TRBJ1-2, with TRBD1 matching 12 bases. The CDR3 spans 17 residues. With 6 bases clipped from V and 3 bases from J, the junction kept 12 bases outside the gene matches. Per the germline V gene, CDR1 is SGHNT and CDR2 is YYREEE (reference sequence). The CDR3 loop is CASTPGTGGAGDYGYTF. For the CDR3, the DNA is TGTGCCAGCACCCCAGGGACAGGGGGCGCGGGGGACTATGGCTACACCTTC.

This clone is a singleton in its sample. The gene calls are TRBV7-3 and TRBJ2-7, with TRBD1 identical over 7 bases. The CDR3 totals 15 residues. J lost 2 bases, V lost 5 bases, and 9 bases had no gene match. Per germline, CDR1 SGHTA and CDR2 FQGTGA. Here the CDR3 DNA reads TGTGCCAGCAGCGCCCCGGGACAGCAGACCTACGAGCAGTACTTC. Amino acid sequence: CASSAPGQQTYEQYF.

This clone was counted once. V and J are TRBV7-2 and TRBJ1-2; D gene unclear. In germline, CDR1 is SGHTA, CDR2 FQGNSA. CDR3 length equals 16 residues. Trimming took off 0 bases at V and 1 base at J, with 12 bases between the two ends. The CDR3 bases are TGTGCCAGCAGCTTAGCGTCGGTCGCGAATAACTATGGCTACACCTTC. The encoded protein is CASSLASVANNYGYTF.

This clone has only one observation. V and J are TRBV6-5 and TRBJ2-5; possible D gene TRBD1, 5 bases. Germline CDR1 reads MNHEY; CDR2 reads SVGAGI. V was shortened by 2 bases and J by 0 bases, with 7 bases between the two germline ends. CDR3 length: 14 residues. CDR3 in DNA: TGTGCCAGCAGTTACGGCAGGGACCAAGAGACCCAGTACTTC. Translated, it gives CASSYGRDQETQYF.

In DNA form, the CDR3 reads TGTGCCAGCAGTTTACCTCGACTCCAAGAGCAGTTCTTC. As protein: CASSLPRLQEQFF. The V and J genes are TRBV28 and TRBJ2-1; D remains unclear. Germline V gene sequence: CDR1 MDHEN, CDR2 SYDVKM. V dropped 2 bases and J dropped 10 bases, with 12 bases sitting between them. CDR3 size: 13 residues.

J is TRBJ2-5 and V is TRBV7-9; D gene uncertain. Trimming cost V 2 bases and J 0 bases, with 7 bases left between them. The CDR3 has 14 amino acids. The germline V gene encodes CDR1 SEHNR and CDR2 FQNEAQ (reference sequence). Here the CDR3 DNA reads TGTGCCAGCAGCTTAACCCGTTACCAAGAGACCCAGTACTTC. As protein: CASSLTRYQETQYF.

This CDR3 reads CASSARDRLYGYTF. CDR3 bases: TGTGCCAGCAGTGCTAGGGACCGACTCTATGGCTACACCTTC. The rearrangement joins TRBV2 to TRBJ1-2; a possible D gene is TRBD1 (5 bases). This CDR3 comprises 14 residues. The V gene lost 4 bases and the J gene lost 4 bases, with 13 bases spanning the gap. Germline V gene sequence: CDR1 SNHLY, CDR2 FYNNEI.

The CDR3 sequence: CASNSGGHQETQYF. The CDR3 DNA reads TGTGCCAGCAATAGCGGGGGCCACCAAGAGACCCAGTACTTC. The genes are TRBV9 and TRBJ2-5, with 9 bases that match TRBD2. CDR3 size: 14 residues. The germline CDR1 and CDR2 sequences are SGDLS and YYNGEE. V was pared by 6 bases and J by 0 bases, with 3 bases of the junction left unmatched.

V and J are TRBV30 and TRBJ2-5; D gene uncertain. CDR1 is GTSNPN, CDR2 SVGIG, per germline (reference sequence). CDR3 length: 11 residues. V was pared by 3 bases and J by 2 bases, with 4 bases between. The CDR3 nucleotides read TGTGCCTGGAGCTCTCAAGAGACCCAGTACTTC. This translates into CAWSSQETQYF.

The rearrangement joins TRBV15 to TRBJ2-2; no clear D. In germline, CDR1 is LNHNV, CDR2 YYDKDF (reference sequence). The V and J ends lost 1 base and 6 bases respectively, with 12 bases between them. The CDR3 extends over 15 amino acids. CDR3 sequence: CATSRVRPPPGELFF. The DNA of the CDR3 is TGTGCCACCAGCAGAGTGCGTCCTCCGCCCGGGGAGCTGTTTTTT.

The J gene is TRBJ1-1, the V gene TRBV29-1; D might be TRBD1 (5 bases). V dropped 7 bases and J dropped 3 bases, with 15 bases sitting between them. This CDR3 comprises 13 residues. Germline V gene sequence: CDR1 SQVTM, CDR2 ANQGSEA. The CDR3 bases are TGCAGCGCCGGCCGGGGGGGGGACACTGAAGCTTTCTTT. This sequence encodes CSAGRGGDTEAFF.

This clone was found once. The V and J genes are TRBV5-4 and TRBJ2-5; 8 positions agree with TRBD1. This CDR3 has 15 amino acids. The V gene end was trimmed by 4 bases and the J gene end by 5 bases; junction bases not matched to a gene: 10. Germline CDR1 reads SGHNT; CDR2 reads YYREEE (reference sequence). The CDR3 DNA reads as TGTGCCAGCAGCAATTATGCGGACAGGGTGGAGACCCAGTACTTC. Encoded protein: CASSNYADRVETQYF.

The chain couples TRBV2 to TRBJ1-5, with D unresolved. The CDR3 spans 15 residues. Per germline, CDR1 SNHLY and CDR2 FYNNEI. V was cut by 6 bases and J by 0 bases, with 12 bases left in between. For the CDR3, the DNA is TGTGCCAGCAGCCCAACAGATTATAGCAATCAGCCCCAGCATTTT. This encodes CASSPTDYSNQPQHF.

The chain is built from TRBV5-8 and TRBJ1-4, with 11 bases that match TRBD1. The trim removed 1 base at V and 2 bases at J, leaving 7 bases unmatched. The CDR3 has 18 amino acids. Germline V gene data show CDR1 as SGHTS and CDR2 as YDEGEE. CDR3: CASSLHRDRGFTNEKLFF. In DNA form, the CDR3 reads TGTGCCAGCAGCTTGCACCGGGACAGGGGGTTCACTAATGAAAAACTGTTTTTT.

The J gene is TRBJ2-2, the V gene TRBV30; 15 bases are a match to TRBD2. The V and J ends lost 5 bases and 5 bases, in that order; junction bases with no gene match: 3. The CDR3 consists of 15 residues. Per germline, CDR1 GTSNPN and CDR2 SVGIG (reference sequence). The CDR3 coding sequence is TGTGCCTGGGGTGGACTAGCGGGGGGGACCGGGGAGCTGTTTTTT. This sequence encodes CAWGGLAGGTGELFF.

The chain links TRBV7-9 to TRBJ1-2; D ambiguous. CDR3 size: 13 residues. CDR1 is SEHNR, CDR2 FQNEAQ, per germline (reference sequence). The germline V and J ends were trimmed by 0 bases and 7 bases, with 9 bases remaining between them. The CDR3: CASSLAGVGGYTF. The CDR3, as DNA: TGTGCCAGCAGCTTAGCGGGAGTTGGTGGCTACACCTTC.

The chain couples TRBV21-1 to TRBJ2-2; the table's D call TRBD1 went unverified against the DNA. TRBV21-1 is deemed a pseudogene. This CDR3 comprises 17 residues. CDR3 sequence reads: CASSTGTGGEVAGELFF. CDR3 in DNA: TGTGCCAGCAGCACCGGGACAGGGGGAGAGGTGGCCGGGGAGCTGTTTTTT.

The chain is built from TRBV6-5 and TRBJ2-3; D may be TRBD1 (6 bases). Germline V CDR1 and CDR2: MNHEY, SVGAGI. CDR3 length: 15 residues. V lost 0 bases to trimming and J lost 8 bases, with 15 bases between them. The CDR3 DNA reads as TGTGCCAGCAGTTACTCGAAGACCCGAGGGGGTACGCAGTATTTT. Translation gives CASSYSKTRGGTQYF.

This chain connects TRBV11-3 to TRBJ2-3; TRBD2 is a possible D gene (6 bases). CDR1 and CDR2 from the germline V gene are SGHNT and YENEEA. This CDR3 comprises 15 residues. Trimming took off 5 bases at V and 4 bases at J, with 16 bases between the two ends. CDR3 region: CASSPEEGRSDTQYF. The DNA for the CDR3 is TGTGCCAGCAGCCCAGAGGAGGGCCGTTCAGATACGCAGTATTTT.

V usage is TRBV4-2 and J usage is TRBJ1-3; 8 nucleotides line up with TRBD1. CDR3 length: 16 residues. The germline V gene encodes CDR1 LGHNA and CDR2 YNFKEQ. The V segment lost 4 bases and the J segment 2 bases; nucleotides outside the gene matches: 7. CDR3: CASSPSGQGAGNTIYF. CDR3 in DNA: TGTGCCAGCAGCCCGAGCGGACAGGGCGCTGGAAACACCATATATTTT.

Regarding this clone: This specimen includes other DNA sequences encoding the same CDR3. The CDR3 sequence: CASSLAGSGEEYF. CDR3 in DNA: TGCGCCAGCAGCTTGGCAGGTAGCGGGGAAGAGTATTTT. The V gene is TRBV5-1, the J gene TRBJ2-3; 8 nucleotides line up with TRBD2. V shed 0 bases, J shed 13 bases, and the junction held 7 bases outside the gene matches. The CDR3 contains 13 residues. CDR1 and CDR2 from the germline V gene are SGHRS and YFSETQ.

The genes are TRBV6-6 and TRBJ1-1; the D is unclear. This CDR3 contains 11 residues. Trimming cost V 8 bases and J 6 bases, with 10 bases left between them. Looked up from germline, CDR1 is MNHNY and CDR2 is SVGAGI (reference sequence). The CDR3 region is CASGVGAEAFF. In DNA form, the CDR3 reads TGTGCCAGCGGGGTGGGAGCTGAAGCTTTCTTT.